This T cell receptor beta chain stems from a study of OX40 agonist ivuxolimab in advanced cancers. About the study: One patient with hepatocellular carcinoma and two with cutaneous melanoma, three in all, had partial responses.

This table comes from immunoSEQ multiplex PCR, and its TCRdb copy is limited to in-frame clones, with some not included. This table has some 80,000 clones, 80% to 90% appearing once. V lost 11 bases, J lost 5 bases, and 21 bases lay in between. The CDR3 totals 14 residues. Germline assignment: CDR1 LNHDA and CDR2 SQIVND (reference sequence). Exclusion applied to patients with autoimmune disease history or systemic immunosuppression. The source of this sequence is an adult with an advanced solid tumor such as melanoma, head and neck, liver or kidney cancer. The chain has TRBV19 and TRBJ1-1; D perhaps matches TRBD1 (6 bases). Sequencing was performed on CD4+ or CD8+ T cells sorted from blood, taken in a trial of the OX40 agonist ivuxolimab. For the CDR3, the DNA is TGTGCCGCCACTTTCTCAGGGGCGATGACTGAAGCTTTCTTT. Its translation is CAATFSGAMTEAFF.